This T cell receptor beta chain was captured in a study of T cell clones after liver transplantation. Across the whole study: Immunosuppression withdrawal was tried within 2 years after liver transplantation in this trial. TCRbeta sequencing after a pre-transplant mixed lymphocyte reaction identified graft-donor-reactive clones, later tracked in post-transplant blood.

Some clones are missing from TCRdb's copy, which holds only in-frame ones; the method was immunoSEQ multiplex PCR. Found here are about 75,000 clones, around four fifths of them singletons; the top ten hold 2.1%. This CDR3 is built from 16 residues. The germline V gene encodes CDR1 SGHRS and CDR2 YFSETQ. V was clipped by 0 bases and J by 4 bases; unmatched bases: 6. The starting material was CD4+ T cells from blood, obtained 48 months after liver transplant. The sequence was obtained from a human patient who received a liver transplant. Some T cells may trace back to the graft donor. The chain links TRBV5-1 to TRBJ2-3; 9 nucleotides line up with TRBD2. Here the CDR3 DNA reads TGCGCCAGCAGCTTGGGTGGTAGCGGGAGATCAGATACGCAGTATTTT. Its translation: CASSLGGSGRSDTQYF.